These 28 T cell receptor beta chains were all obtained from the same sample, sequenced in a study of T cell repertoires in cytomegalovirus infection. Via MiXCR, TCRdb re-called the reads, giving one row per CDR3 protein. The sample records about 250,000 distinct CDR3 sequences, about 12% being singletons. The sample consisted of PBMCs. The receptors come from a human donor in good health (CMV status not recorded). Some clones in this sample may be carry-over from other donors' samples.

This chain uses TRBV5-1 with TRBJ2-5; no definite D call. This CDR3 region has 14 residues. Germline V gene data show CDR1 as SGHRS and CDR2 as YFSETQ. V was pared by 0 bases and J by 5 bases, with 11 bases between. For the CDR3, the DNA is TGCGCCAGCAGCTTGGACAAGCCTGGGGAGACCCAGTACTTC. Its translation: CASSLDKPGETQYF.

This clonotype came up many times. This sequence joins TRBV7-2 and TRBJ2-5, with D maybe TRBD1 (6 bases). CDR1 and CDR2 from the germline V gene are SGHTA and FQGNSA. V was shortened by 3 bases and J by 5 bases, with 19 bases between the two germline ends. The CDR3 runs to 16 residues. CDR3 DNA sequence: TGTGCCAGCAGCTTCCCCCGTAATCAGGGGCGCGAGACCCAGTACTTC. Encoded protein: CASSFPRNQGRETQYF.

This clonotype has a handful of counts. This chain links TRBV7-3 with TRBJ2-1, with D possibly TRBD1 on 6 matching bases. This CDR3 comprises 15 residues. The germline V gene encodes CDR1 SGHTA and CDR2 FQGTGA. Between the trimmed V and J ends, which lost 5 bases and 6 bases, there was a span of 17 bases. CDR3 loop: CASSPRQGRTNEQFF. The CDR3 DNA is TGTGCCAGCAGCCCCCGCCAGGGGCGGACCAATGAGCAGTTCTTC.

In its sample, this clonotype was seen many times. This chain joins TRBV7-2 and TRBJ1-4; 9 nucleotides line up with TRBD1. V lost 1 base, J lost 8 bases, and 8 bases stayed unmatched. Germline V gene sequence: CDR1 SGHTA, CDR2 FQGNSA. This CDR3 is 16 amino acids long. The CDR3 spells CASSLVGDRVREKLFF. CDR3 bases: TGTGCCAGCAGCTTAGTCGGGGACAGGGTTCGCGAAAAACTGTTTTTT.

At least ten counts were recorded for this clonotype. This rearrangement joins TRBV20-1 to TRBJ2-7, with TRBD2 identical over 7 bases. CDR3 size: 14 residues. V shed 6 bases, J shed 0 bases, and the junction held 8 bases outside the gene matches. Looked up from germline, CDR1 is DFQATT and CDR2 is SNEGSKA (reference sequence). This CDR3 is CSAFTSEHSYEQYF. The CDR3 DNA reads TGCAGTGCCTTTACTAGCGAGCACTCCTACGAGCAGTACTTC.

V and J are TRBV11-2 and TRBJ2-2; tentatively, D is TRBD2 (6 bases). The CDR3 sequence is 16 residues long. Per germline, CDR1 SGHAT and CDR2 FQNNGV. Trimming took off 5 bases at V and 5 bases at J, with 18 bases between the two ends. CDR3 sequence reads: CASSPIETSWTGELFF. In DNA, the CDR3 is TGTGCCAGCAGCCCAATCGAGACTAGTTGGACCGGGGAGCTGTTTTTT.

This clonotype was seen many times. The genes are TRBV6-5 and TRBJ2-4; perhaps TRBD2 as D (5 bases). This CDR3 spans 16 amino acids. The V end lost 4 bases, the J end lost 0 bases, and 13 bases lay between the germline ends. Per germline, CDR1 MNHEY and CDR2 SVGAGI. The CDR3 sequence: CASSSPAAVAKNIQYF. CDR3 DNA: TGTGCCAGCAGTTCCCCAGCGGCAGTAGCCAAAAACATTCAGTACTTC.

The chain links TRBV7-2 to TRBJ2-7, with 9 bases matching TRBD1. CDR3 length: 14 residues. Germline values: CDR1 SGHTA, CDR2 FQGNSA. Losses at the gene ends were 0 bases for V and 6 bases for J; bases not matched to a gene: 3. Here the CDR3 reads CASSLAGTGFEQYF. The DNA of the CDR3 is TGTGCCAGCAGCTTAGCCGGGACAGGGTTCGAGCAGTACTTC.

Ten or more counts support this clonotype. The gene calls are TRBV7-8 and TRBJ1-2; possible D gene TRBD1, 6 bases. The V gene lost 1 base and the J gene lost 2 bases, with 17 bases spanning the gap. This CDR3 contains 17 residues. CDR1 and CDR2 (germline): SGHVS, FQNEAQ. In DNA form, the CDR3 reads TGTGCCAGCAGCTTAGTGGGGGCAGGCGGGGGAAACTATGGCTACACCTTC. Encoded protein: CASSLVGAGGGNYGYTF.

This clonotype was observed at least ten times. The J gene is TRBJ2-2, the V gene TRBV5-1, with D maybe TRBD1 (5 bases). The V end was cut by 0 bases, the J end by 3 bases, with 15 bases between. The V gene's germline CDR1 is SGHRS and CDR2 YFSETQ. This CDR3 comprises 17 residues. CDR3 DNA sequence: TGCGCCAGCAGCTTGGAAAGCCAGGGTGGGGACACCGGGGAGCTGTTTTTT. Encoded protein: CASSLESQGGDTGELFF.

This chain links TRBV24-1 with TRBJ2-1; 9 nucleotides match TRBD2. V gave up 4 bases and J gave up 8 bases; unmatched junction bases: 8. This CDR3 is built from 15 residues. Germline CDR1 reads KGHDR; CDR2 reads SFDVKD. CDR3 coding DNA: TGTGCCACCAGTGACCGCGGGAGGGCCAACGATGAGCAGTTCTTC. Its protein is CATSDRGRANDEQFF.

The V call is TRBV19, the J call TRBJ1-5; D remains unclear. Germline V lookup: CDR1 LNHDA, CDR2 SQIVND (reference sequence). The V end lost 3 bases, the J end lost 5 bases, and 14 bases lay between the germline ends. CDR3 length: 15 residues. CDR3 sequence: CASSIGQAVDQPQHF. CDR3 nucleotide sequence: TGTGCCAGTAGTATTGGGCAGGCCGTGGATCAGCCCCAGCATTTT.

At least ten counts were recorded for this clonotype. The J gene is TRBJ2-1, the V gene TRBV7-7, with TRBD2 matching 11 bases. The trim removed 5 bases at V and 5 bases at J, leaving 5 bases unmatched. The length of the CDR3 is 15 residues. Germline V gene sequence: CDR1 SSHAT, CDR2 FNYEAQ (reference sequence). For the CDR3, the DNA is TGTGCCAGCAGCCTGACTAGCGGGGCAAACAATGAGCAGTTCTTC. Translation: CASSLTSGANNEQFF.

The chain couples TRBV29-1 to TRBJ2-2; 7 positions agree with TRBD2. In germline, CDR1 is SQVTM, CDR2 ANQGSEA. This CDR3 contains 14 residues. V was pared by 5 bases and J by 4 bases, with 7 bases of the junction left unmatched. The chain's CDR3 is CSVFLAGLTGELFF. CDR3 nucleotides: TGCAGCGTTTTCTTAGCGGGCCTCACCGGGGAGCTGTTTTTT.

This clonotype was recorded at least ten times. J is TRBJ1-3 and V is TRBV7-2; tentative D call: TRBD1 (6 bases). The CDR3 runs to 12 residues. Germline CDR1 is SGHTA and CDR2 is FQGNSA. Between the trimmed V and J ends, which lost 2 bases and 7 bases, there was a span of 6 bases. The CDR3 loop is CASSLQGNTIYF. In DNA, the CDR3 is TGTGCCAGCAGCTTACAGGGGAACACCATATATTTT.

This clonotype was picked up many times. The chain is built from TRBV10-3 and TRBJ1-6; 10 nucleotides match TRBD1. The CDR3 spans 15 residues. V trimming: 6 bases; J trimming: 6 bases; junction bases outside the gene matches: 5. Germline CDR1 ENHRY, CDR2 SYGVKD. In DNA, the CDR3 is TGTGCCATCAGAGGGACAGGGGATCCTAATTCACCCCTCCACTTT. This gives the protein CAIRGTGDPNSPLHF.

The sample holds many counts of this clonotype. The rearrangement uses TRBV7-2 and TRBJ1-1, with D tentatively TRBD1 (5 bases). The CDR3 sequence is 16 residues long. Per germline, CDR1 SGHTA and CDR2 FQGNSA. V lost 1 base, J lost 0 bases, and 12 bases lay in between. The CDR3 sequence is CASSLVGGTMNTEAFF. The CDR3 nucleotides read TGTGCCAGCAGCTTAGTTGGGGGAACCATGAACACTGAAGCTTTCTTT.

This clonotype is a singleton in its sample. One base away lies a much larger clone, so this may be a sequencing read error. The gene calls are TRBV10-3 and TRBJ2-1, with 8 bases lining up with TRBD1. Looked up from germline, CDR1 is ENHRY and CDR2 is SYGVKD. This CDR3 contains 15 residues. The DNA for the CDR3 is TGTGCCATCAGTGCCCTCGACAGGGGCCACAATAAGCAGTTCTTC. Protein sequence: CAISALDRGHNKQFF.

This chain uses TRBV28 with TRBJ1-6; D call uncertain. From germline, CDR1 is MDHEN and CDR2 SYDVKM. V was cut by 4 bases and J by 6 bases, with 19 bases left in between. The CDR3 extends over 17 amino acids. The CDR3: CASSSPTRPGSNSPLHF. CDR3 DNA: TGTGCCAGCAGTTCCCCCACTCGGCCCGGGAGTAATTCACCCCTCCACTTT.

This clonotype has more than one count but fewer than ten. The genes are TRBV30 and TRBJ2-2, with 10 nucleotides matching TRBD1. This CDR3 region has 16 residues. Germline V gene sequence: CDR1 GTSNPN, CDR2 SVGIG (reference sequence). After removal of 0 bases from V and 8 bases from J, the junction contained 9 bases not matched to a gene. CDR3 in amino acids: CAWSVRGTGALGELFF. The CDR3 region has the DNA TGTGCCTGGAGTGTACGGGGGACAGGGGCTTTGGGGGAGCTGTTTTTT.

This clonotype came up many times. The V call is TRBV7-2, the J call TRBJ1-1; D is uncertain. Germline V lookup: CDR1 SGHTA, CDR2 FQGNSA. This CDR3 spans 19 amino acids. The V and J ends lost 1 base and 0 bases respectively, with 21 bases between them. The CDR3, as DNA: TGTGCCAGCAGCTTAGAGGGCCCCGGCGGTAGAGGGATGAACACTGAAGCTTTCTTT. Translated, it gives CASSLEGPGGRGMNTEAFF.

This clonotype was detected once. A much larger clone sits a single nucleotide away, making a read error possible. This sequence joins TRBV27 and TRBJ2-7; a possible D gene is TRBD2 (6 bases). The V end lost 6 bases, the J end lost 10 bases, and 19 bases lay between the germline ends. The CDR3 consists of 13 residues. From germline, CDR1 is MNHEY and CDR2 SMNVEV (reference sequence). CDR3 amino acids: CASSPWTTGDQYF. As DNA, the CDR3 is TGTGCCAGCAGCCCCTGGACAACGGGGGACCAGTACTTC.

The sample holds one count of this clonotype. A much larger clone lies one base from this, so it may be a read error. CDR3 in amino acids: CARSGGTAGELFF. As DNA, the CDR3 is TGTGCCCGCAGTGGGGGTACGGCCGGGGAGCTGTTTTTT. J is TRBJ2-2 and V is TRBV2; D tentatively reads TRBD1 or TRBD2 (5 bases each). This CDR3 spans 13 amino acids. Germline V CDR1 and CDR2: SNHLY, FYNNEI. The full variable domain, its missing parts supplied by reference TRBV2 and TRBJ2-2, is EPEVTQTPSHQVTQMGQEVILRCVPISNHLYFYWYRQILGQKVEFLVSFYNNEISEKSEIFDDQFSVERPDGSNFTLKIRSTKLEDSAMYFCARSGGTAGELFFGEGSRLTVL.

V is TRBV7-9 and J is TRBJ2-5; D unclear. CDR1 and CDR2 (germline): SEHNR, FQNEAQ (reference sequence). The V end was cut by 4 bases, the J end by 0 bases, with 6 bases between. The CDR3 loop spans 13 amino acids. The CDR3, as DNA: TGTGCCAGCAGCTCTGGTTACCAAGAGACCCAGTACTTC. Its protein product is CASSSGYQETQYF.

This clonotype came up many times. The rearrangement joins TRBV4-1 to TRBJ2-2; either TRBD1 or TRBD2 may fit D (6 bases each). Germline-derived CDR1 and CDR2 are MGHRA and YSYEKL. V was shortened by 1 base and J by 0 bases, with 18 bases between the two germline ends. The CDR3 covers 19 residues. Written as DNA, the CDR3 is TGCGCCAGCAGCCAAGGGGGGCTTAATAGCGGCCCGAACACCGGGGAGCTGTTTTTT. Protein: CASSQGGLNSGPNTGELFF.

This clonotype showed up many times. The gene calls are TRBV7-2 and TRBJ2-3, with 8 bases fitting TRBD1. Germline loops: CDR1 SGHTA, CDR2 FQGNSA. Trimming cost V 5 bases and J 3 bases; bases outside gene matches: 4. This CDR3 spans 14 amino acids. The CDR3 loop is CASSRTGRTDTQYF. The CDR3 coding sequence is TGTGCCAGCAGCCGGACAGGGAGGACAGATACGCAGTATTTT.

The table lists this clonotype with many counts. The chain links TRBV5-6 to TRBJ2-1, with 11 bases that match TRBD2. Per germline, CDR1 SGHDT and CDR2 YYEEEE. The CDR3 extends over 15 amino acids. V was pared by 10 bases and J by 8 bases, with 14 bases of the junction left unmatched. In nucleotides, the CDR3 is TGTGCCGGAGACTGGACTAGCGGGTGGACGGATGAGCAGTTCTTC. Translating gives CAGDWTSGWTDEQFF.

V and J are TRBV6-1 and TRBJ2-5; 7 positions match TRBD2. J was trimmed by 3 bases and V by 1 base; bases with no gene match: 2. CDR1 is MNHNS and CDR2 is SASEGT in the germline V gene. The CDR3 length is 14 residues. The CDR3 protein is CASSEVLAEETQYF. DNA of the CDR3: TGTGCCAGCAGTGAAGTCCTAGCGGAAGAGACCCAGTACTTC.